One and the same sample provided the 27 T cell receptor beta chains below, sequenced in a study of T cells in Graves' hyperthyroidism and ophthalmopathy. Researchers amplified the TCR beta CDR3 regions from RNA transcripts. TCR CDR3 regions were first amplified by RT-PCR with HTBI primers. TCRdb reprocessed the multiplex PCR reads with MiXCR, giving one entry per CDR3 protein. Of fewer than 350,000 distinct CDR3 sequences listed, around 13% are singletons. Source material: blood. These receptors were obtained from a woman in her thirties or forties with Graves' hyperthyroidism.

This clonotype has at least ten counts. V is TRBV2 and J is TRBJ1-4; D unclear. Deletions cut 6 bases from V and 4 bases from J, with 15 bases between. The CDR3 has 15 amino acids. In germline, CDR1 is SNHLY, CDR2 FYNNEI. The CDR3 DNA follows: TGTGCCAGCAGAATCCAGACGGGCGGTAATGAAAAACTGTTTTTT. It translates to CASRIQTGGNEKLFF.

The chain has TRBV3-1 and TRBJ2-7; D not certain. The CDR3 contains 14 residues. V gave up 6 bases and J gave up 2 bases, with 14 bases separating them. Germline V gives CDR1 LGHDT, CDR2 YNNKEL (reference sequence). CDR3 DNA: TGTGCCAGCAGTACAAGAGGAGTCGCCTACGAGCAGTACTTC. Protein sequence: CASSTRGVAYEQYF.

The V and J genes are TRBV7-2 and TRBJ2-2; 8 bases are shared with TRBD1. Per germline, CDR1 SGHTA and CDR2 FQGNSA. Trimming at V came to 5 bases and at J to 1 base, leaving 6 bases not matched to a gene. This CDR3 is built from 16 residues. The CDR3 DNA follows: TGTGCCAGCAGCATACAGGGGGGAGAGAACACCGGGGAGCTGTTTTTT. Translated, it gives CASSIQGGENTGELFF.

In nucleotides, the CDR3 is TGCAGTGCTAACGGAGGGGCTAGCGGGATCACAGATACGCAGTATTTT. Encoded protein: CSANGGASGITDTQYF. The rearrangement joins TRBV20-1 to TRBJ2-3; the match to TRBD2 covers 9 bases. Germline values: CDR1 DFQATT, CDR2 SNEGSKA (reference sequence). There are 16 residues in the CDR3. V was clipped by 4 bases and J by 2 bases; unmatched bases: 10.

This clonotype was observed many times. The chain recombines TRBV2 with TRBJ2-5; weak D call: TRBD2 (6 bases). This CDR3 has 12 residues. Germline CDR1 SNHLY, CDR2 FYNNEI. V gave up 7 bases and J gave up 7 bases, with 13 bases separating them. The CDR3 is CASMEDGGTQYF. CDR3 DNA sequence: TGTGCCAGCATGGAAGACGGGGGGACCCAGTACTTC.

The chain couples TRBV6-1 to TRBJ1-3, with D possibly matching TRBD1 (5 bases). The V and J ends lost 10 bases and 2 bases respectively, with 12 bases between them. Germline CDR1 reads MNHNS; CDR2 reads SASEGT. The CDR3 sequence is 13 residues long. In DNA, the CDR3 is TGTGCCAACCCAGGGATTCCTGGAAACACCATATATTTT. Its protein is CANPGIPGNTIYF.

This clonotype was seen more than once but under ten times. The V call is TRBV14, the J call TRBJ1-2, with D unclear. Germline-derived CDR1 and CDR2 are SGHDN and FVKESK. CDR3 size: 13 residues. V dropped 1 base and J dropped 4 bases, with 7 bases sitting between them. CDR3 bases: TGTGCCAGCAGCCAAGCGGGGATCTATGGCTACACCTTC. Protein sequence: CASSQAGIYGYTF.

The J gene is TRBJ2-3, the V gene TRBV14; no reliable D call. This CDR3 spans 14 amino acids. The germline V and J ends were trimmed by 0 bases and 5 bases, with 9 bases remaining between them. Germline V gene data show CDR1 as SGHDN and CDR2 as FVKESK. CDR3 bases: TGTGCCAGCAGCCAAGAGTCGTTTCGAGATACGCAGTATTTT. Its translation: CASSQESFRDTQYF.

This clonotype appeared many times. The chain has TRBV12-3 or TRBV12-4 and TRBJ1-1; 9 positions agree with TRBD1. The CDR3 is 15 residues long. V lost 4 bases and J lost 6; bases outside the gene matches: 9. The CDR3 sequence: CASSSGKGQGAEAFF. CDR3 nucleotides: TGTGCCAGCAGTTCCGGTAAGGGACAGGGAGCTGAAGCTTTCTTT.

This clonotype was counted only a few times. This chain connects TRBV12-3 or TRBV12-4 to TRBJ2-1, with TRBD2 matching 9 bases. The CDR3 runs to 16 residues. V was pared by 3 bases and J by 7 bases, with 10 bases of the junction left unmatched. The CDR3, as DNA: TGTGCCAGCAGTTTTAGTTTTCGGCTAGCGGGAAATGAGCAGTTCTTC. It yields the protein CASSFSFRLAGNEQFF.

This clonotype was counted ten times or more. CDR3 coding DNA: TGTGCCAGCAGCTTAATGGGTCCGATGACCCAAGAGACCCAGTACTTC. Residues: CASSLMGPMTQETQYF. This chain uses TRBV7-8 with TRBJ2-5; D gene unclear. V lost 2 bases to trimming and J lost 1 base, with 14 bases between them. The CDR3 extends over 16 amino acids. Looked up from germline, CDR1 is SGHVS and CDR2 is FQNEAQ.

This clonotype was seen a few times. This chain joins TRBV7-9 and TRBJ1-2; D is unresolved. CDR3 length equals 10 residues. V lost 1 base and J 10 bases, leaving 4 bases between the germline ends. Germline V gene data show CDR1 as SEHNR and CDR2 as FQNEAQ (reference sequence). CDR3: CASSLVDYTF. In DNA form, the CDR3 reads TGTGCCAGCAGCTTAGTGGACTACACCTTC. The whole variable domain, remainder taken from reference TRBV7-9 and TRBJ1-2, is DTGVSQNPRHKITKRGQNVTFRCDPISEHNRLYWYRQTLGQGPEFLTYFQNEAQLEKSRLLSDRFSAERPKGSFSTLEIQRTEQGDSAMYLCASSLVDYTFGSGTRLTVV.

This clonotype has only a few counts. Relative to the germline gene, one junction end is altered; a read error may explain this. The chain links TRBV12-3 or TRBV12-4 to TRBJ2-1, with 7 bases lining up with TRBD2. CDR3 length: 18 residues. CDR3 sequence reads: CASSLVLGLAATYNKQFF. In nucleotides, the CDR3 is TGTGCCAGCAGTTTGGTGCTGGGGCTAGCGGCTACCTACAATAAGCAGTTCTTC.

This clonotype was seen repeatedly, ten times or more. The chain is built from TRBV20-1 and TRBJ1-1; D unclear. Trimming cost V 3 bases and J 8 bases, with 10 bases left between them. Germline V gene lookup returns CDR1 DFQATT and CDR2 SNEGSKA (reference sequence). This CDR3 has 11 residues. As DNA, the CDR3 is TGCAGTGCTAGGAATACACAGGAAGCTTTCTTT. Translating gives CSARNTQEAFF.

This clonotype has a count of ten or more. V and J are TRBV12-3 or TRBV12-4 and TRBJ1-1; a weak D match, TRBD1 (5 bases). V was trimmed by 4 bases and J by 0 bases, leaving 15 bases between them. This CDR3 contains 16 residues. Here the CDR3 reads CASSSLMGRVNTEAFF. The CDR3 nucleotides read TGTGCCAGCAGTTCACTAATGGGACGGGTGAACACTGAAGCTTTCTTT.

This clonotype has a count of ten or more. The chain joins TRBV12-5 to TRBJ2-7; the D gene is possibly TRBD2 (6 bases). The ends were cut back, 6 bases at V and 4 bases at J, with 19 bases in the middle. The CDR3 has 15 residues. The germline CDR1 and CDR2 sequences are LGHNT and FRNRAP. The CDR3 nucleotides are TGTGCTAGTGGCTTCGAGACTAGTACATCTTACGAGCAGTACTTC. Translating it yields CASGFETSTSYEQYF.

This clonotype was counted a single time. Given a much more abundant clone one base away, this may be a read error. The gene calls are TRBV28 and TRBJ2-7; the D gene could be TRBD1 or TRBD2 (5 bases each). Germline CDR1 reads MDHEN; CDR2 reads SYDVKM. The CDR3 spans 13 residues. The V gene lost 3 bases and the J gene lost 4 bases, with 10 bases spanning the gap. As DNA, the CDR3 is TGTGCCAGCAGTTTCGGGGCTTTATACGAGCAGTACTTC. It specifies CASSFGALYEQYF.

A word on this clonotype: Since the CDR3 does not end with the conserved phenylalanine or tryptophan, this likely comes from a read error. This rearrangement joins TRBV6-2 or TRBV6-3 to TRBJ1-1; D is perhaps TRBD1 (6 bases). This CDR3 comprises 16 residues. Trimming removed 2 bases from V and 5 bases from J, with 18 bases in between. CDR1 and CDR2 (germline): MNHEY, SVGEGT. The DNA for the CDR3 is TGTGCCAGCAGTTACCACCGGGGGGGCGGGGGAACTGAAGCTTTCTCT. Amino acid sequence: CASSYHRGGGGTEAFS.

This clonotype was picked up many times. The chain carries TRBV11-3 and TRBJ1-2; D ambiguous. V was clipped by 5 bases and J by 4 bases, with 14 bases between them. Germline loops: CDR1 SGHNT, CDR2 YENEEA. The CDR3 length is 14 residues. The CDR3 DNA reads as TGTGCCAGCAGCAGTTCTCGGACGGCCTATGGCTACACCTTC. It codes for CASSSSRTAYGYTF.

The CDR3 loop reads CASSQDQAPPLHF. The CDR3 bases are TGTGCCAGCAGCCAAGATCAGGCCCCGCCCCTCCACTTT. V gene TRBV4-2 combines with J gene TRBJ1-6, with D unresolved. Germline V gene data show CDR1 as LGHNA and CDR2 as YNFKEQ. With 0 bases removed from V and 13 bases from J, the gap between germline ends came to 10 bases. CDR3 size: 13 residues.

The chain has TRBV7-8 and TRBJ1-6; unclear D gene. V lost 2 bases and J 5 bases, leaving 4 bases between the germline ends. Germline V gives CDR1 SGHVS, CDR2 FQNEAQ. There are 13 residues in the CDR3. The CDR3 DNA reads TGTGCCAGCAGCTTACAAGATAATTCACCCCTCCACTTT. The encoded protein is CASSLQDNSPLHF.

This clonotype has a count of ten or more. This chain links TRBV20-1 with TRBJ2-1; tentative D call: TRBD1 (6 bases). The germline gives CDR1 DFQATT, CDR2 SNEGSKA (reference sequence). With 3 bases removed from V and 4 bases from J, the gap between germline ends came to 16 bases. The CDR3 is 15 residues long. The CDR3 sequence: CSARKSGTKYNEQFF. The CDR3 DNA reads as TGCAGTGCTAGGAAATCCGGGACAAAATACAATGAGCAGTTCTTC.

At least ten counts were recorded for this clonotype. The V and J genes are TRBV24-1 and TRBJ1-5; D is unclear. Trimming stripped 9 bases from V and 8 bases from J, with 4 bases between. CDR1 is KGHDR, CDR2 SFDVKD, per germline. The CDR3 sequence is 9 residues long. The chain's CDR3 is CATYEPQHF. CDR3 bases: TGTGCCACCTATGAGCCCCAGCATTTT.

DNA of the CDR3: TGTGCCAGCAGCTTGCGCCCCGGACAGGGAGGGAGCGGAGACCCCTACGAGCAGTACTTC. Its translation: CASSLRPGQGGSGDPYEQYF. The genes are TRBV5-4 and TRBJ2-7, with D maybe TRBD1 (8 bases). The CDR3 is made up of 20 amino acids. Per germline, CDR1 SGHNT and CDR2 YYREEE (reference sequence). The ends were cut back, 1 base at V and 2 bases at J, with 28 bases in the middle.

This clonotype was counted between two and nine times. A much larger clone sits a single nucleotide away, making a read error possible. The chain recombines TRBV6-2 or TRBV6-3 with TRBJ2-3; tentative D call: TRBD1 (8 bases). The germline CDR1 and CDR2 sequences are MNHEY and SVGEGT. V was pared by 4 bases and J by 1 base, with 15 bases between. CDR3 length: 16 residues. CDR3 loop: CASSFQAGQGTDTQYF. CDR3 sequence (DNA): TGTGCCAGCAGTTTCCAAGCGGGACAGGGCACAGATACGCAGTATTTT.

This clonotype was counted many times. The V and J genes are TRBV11-2 and TRBJ2-1, with 9 bases aligning to TRBD2. The length of the CDR3 is 16 residues. From germline, CDR1 is SGHAT and CDR2 FQNNGV. J gave up 4 bases and V 7 bases, and 11 bases lay outside the gene matches. CDR3 coding DNA: TGTGCCAGCACCGAAAACAGGCTAGCGGGGTACAATGAGCAGTTCTTC. Protein: CASTENRLAGYNEQFF. The full variable domain, its missing parts supplied by reference TRBV11-2 and TRBJ2-1, is EAGVAQSPRYKIIEKRQSVAFWCNPISGHATLYWYQQILGQGPKLLIQFQNNGVVDDSQLPKDRFSAERLKGVDSTLKIQPAKLEDSAVYLCASTENRLAGYNEQFFGPGTRLTVL.

This clonotype was detected many times. The chain employs TRBV24-1 and TRBJ1-6; TRBD1 is a possible D gene (5 bases). The germline V gene has CDR1 KGHDR and CDR2 SFDVKD. V was cut by 4 bases and J by 6 bases, with 9 bases left in between. This CDR3 comprises 14 residues. The CDR3 region has the DNA TGTGCCACCAGTGAGAGTAGGGGTAATTCACCCCTCCACTTT. It codes for CATSESRGNSPLHF.